This T cell receptor beta chain was sequenced for a study of blood T cell repertoires in COVID-19. Study-level background: Researchers got acute and convalescent COVID-19 samples from the United States, Italy and Spain. The analysed material was cDNA or gDNA that came from T cells, B-cell-depleted T cells, or PBMCs.

Original data processing: By means of reference gene primer amplification, nucleated cell counts were estimated. Measured with immunoSEQ multiplex PCR; TCRdb has only the in-frame clones, and not every one. V and J calls and clone size are as listed in that table; D and trimming were resolved from the DNA. The sample shows 310,000 or so clones, approximately 85% of them seen only once. The V gene lost 0 bases and the J gene lost 1 base, with 14 bases spanning the gap. The germline V gene has CDR1 SGDLS and CDR2 YYNGEE. The CDR3 sequence is 17 residues long. The chain couples TRBV9 to TRBJ1-3; the D gene is possibly TRBD1 (5 bases). The sequence came from a woman in her 50s with acute or convalescent COVID-19. The specimen sequenced was peripheral blood. CDR3 in amino acids: CASSVEGWDSSGNTIYF. The CDR3 bases are TGTGCCAGCAGCGTAGAAGGGTGGGACTCTTCTGGAAACACCATATATTTT.